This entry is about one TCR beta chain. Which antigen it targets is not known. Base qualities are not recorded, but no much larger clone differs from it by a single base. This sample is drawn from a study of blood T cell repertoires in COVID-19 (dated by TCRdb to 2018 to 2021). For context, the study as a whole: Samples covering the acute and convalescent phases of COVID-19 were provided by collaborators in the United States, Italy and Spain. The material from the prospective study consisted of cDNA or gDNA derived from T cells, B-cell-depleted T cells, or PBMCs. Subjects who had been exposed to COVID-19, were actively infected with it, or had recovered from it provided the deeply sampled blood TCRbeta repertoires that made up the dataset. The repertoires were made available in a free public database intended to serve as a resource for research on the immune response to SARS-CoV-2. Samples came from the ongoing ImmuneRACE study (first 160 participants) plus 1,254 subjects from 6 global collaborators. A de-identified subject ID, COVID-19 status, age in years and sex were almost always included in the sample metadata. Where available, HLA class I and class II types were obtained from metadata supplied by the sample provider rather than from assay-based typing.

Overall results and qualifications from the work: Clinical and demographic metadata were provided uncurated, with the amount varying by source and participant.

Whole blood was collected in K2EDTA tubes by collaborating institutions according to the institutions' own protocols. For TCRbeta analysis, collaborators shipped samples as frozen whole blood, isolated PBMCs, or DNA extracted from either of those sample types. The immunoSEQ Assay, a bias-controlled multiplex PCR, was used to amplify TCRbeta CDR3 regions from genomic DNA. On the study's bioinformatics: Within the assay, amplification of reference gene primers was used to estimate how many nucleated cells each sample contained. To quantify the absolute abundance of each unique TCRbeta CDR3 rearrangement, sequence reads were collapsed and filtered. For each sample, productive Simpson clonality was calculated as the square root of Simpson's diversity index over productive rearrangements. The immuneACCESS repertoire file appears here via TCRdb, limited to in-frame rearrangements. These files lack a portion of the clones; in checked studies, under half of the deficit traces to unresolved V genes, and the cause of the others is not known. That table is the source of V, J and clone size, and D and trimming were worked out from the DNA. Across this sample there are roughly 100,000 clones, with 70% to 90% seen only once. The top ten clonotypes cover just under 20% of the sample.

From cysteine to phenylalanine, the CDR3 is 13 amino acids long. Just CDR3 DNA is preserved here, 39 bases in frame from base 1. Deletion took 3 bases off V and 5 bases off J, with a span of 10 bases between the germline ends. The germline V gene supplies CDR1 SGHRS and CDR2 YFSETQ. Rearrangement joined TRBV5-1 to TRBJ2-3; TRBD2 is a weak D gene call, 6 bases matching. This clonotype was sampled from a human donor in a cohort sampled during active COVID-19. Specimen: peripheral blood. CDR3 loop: CASSWGAGDTQYF. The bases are TGCGCCAGCAGCTGGGGAGCGGGAGATACGCAGTATTTT.